This is a list of T cell receptor beta chains from one sample in a study of metastatic and nonmetastatic thyroid tumors. TCRdb reprocessed the PCR reads using MiXCR. The repertoire includes 23,000 or so clones, 15% to 20% of them detected once, and roughly 4.8% sits in the top ten. What was sequenced was blood. These receptors were obtained from a male donor with papillary thyroid cancer or a benign thyroid nodule (not recorded which). Some clones in this sample may be carry-over from other donors' samples. The CDR3 runs from the conserved cysteine through the conserved F or W. D genes are given only for firm matches. Clone sizes are given selectively: once, few, many, or a class where the clone is expanded.

j_call v_call d_call clone_size cdr3_aa cdr3_nt
TRBJ2-7 TRBV7-8 TRBD1 medium-sized CASSADRGPDEQYF TGTGCCAGCAGCGCCGACAGGGGTCCCGACGAGCAGTACTTC
TRBJ2-5 TRBV9 - - CASSVGVRASETQYF TGTGCCAGCAGCGTAGGAGTGAGGGCCTCTGAGACCCAGTACTTC
TRBJ2-1 TRBV4-2 - - CVSSRQSGWAGYEQFF TGTGTCAGCAGCCGCCAGAGCGGGTGGGCCGGGTATGAGCAGTTCTTC
TRBJ1-4 TRBV6-9 - few CASSYWAEKLFF TGTGCCAGCAGTTACTGGGCTGAAAAACTGTTTTTT
TRBJ2-7 TRBV11-2 - many CASSPPAPNSYEQYF TGTGCCAGCAGCCCCCCCGCTCCTAACTCCTACGAGCAGTACTTC
TRBJ1-2 TRBV7-2 TRBD1 few CASIGDSNLYTF TGTGCCAGCATCGGGGACAGCAACCTATACACCTTC
TRBJ1-2 TRBV29-1 TRBD1 - CSVDEGQGATYTF TGCAGCGTTGACGAGGGACAGGGGGCCACCTACACCTTC
TRBJ2-7 TRBV15 TRBD1 medium-sized CATELDRGPYEQYF TGTGCCACAGAGCTTGACAGGGGGCCCTACGAGCAGTACTTC
TRBJ1-2 TRBV12-3/TRBV12-4 - - CASRSGLAEGYTF TGTGCCAGCAGGTCGGGGCTCGCAGAAGGCTACACCTTC
TRBJ1-6 TRBV7-9 TRBD1 many CASSSGQLDNSPLHF TGTGCCAGCAGCTCGGGACAGCTGGATAATTCACCCCTCCACTTT
TRBJ2-5 TRBV5-4 TRBD2 many CASSLVLAGQETQYF TGTGCCAGCAGCTTGGTGCTAGCGGGACAAGAGACCCAGTACTTC
TRBJ1-1 TRBV20-1 TRBD1 few CSAYPPDRVGNTEAFF TGCAGTGCTTACCCCCCTGACAGGGTCGGAAACACTGAAGCTTTCTTT
TRBJ2-7 TRBV20-1 TRBD1 - CSARGDRGLDEQYF TGCAGTGCTAGAGGGGACAGGGGGCTTGACGAGCAGTACTTC
TRBJ2-5 TRBV7-6 - many CASSLEGPQETQYF TGTGCCAGCAGCTTAGAAGGCCCGCAAGAGACCCAGTACTTC
TRBJ2-7 TRBV6-1 TRBD2 medium-sized CASSLLAGGEQYF TGTGCCAGCAGTTTACTAGCGGGGGGCGAGCAGTACTTC
TRBJ2-7 TRBV5-1 TRBD2 many CASSNGLAGGRGYEQYF TGCGCCAGCAGCAACGGACTAGCGGGAGGCAGGGGTTACGAGCAGTACTTC
TRBJ2-3 TRBV6-1 TRBD2 - CASSAGPSASGYTDTQYF TGTGCCAGCAGTGCAGGGCCCTCCGCTAGCGGATACACAGATACGCAGTATTTT
TRBJ2-7 TRBV20-1 TRBD1 many CSAMTGQGTYEQYF TGCAGTGCTATGACCGGACAGGGTACCTACGAGCAGTACTTC
TRBJ2-3 TRBV19 TRBD2 many CASSRGTSAGTDTQYF TGTGCCAGTAGTCGCGGGACTAGCGCGGGCACAGATACGCAGTATTTT
TRBJ1-1 TRBV11-3 - - CASSLGPEAFF TGTGCCAGCAGCTTAGGACCTGAAGCTTTCTTT
TRBJ2-7 TRBV20-1 - many CSARDDGGDYYEQYF TGCAGTGCTAGAGATGATGGGGGAGACTACTACGAGCAGTACTTC
TRBJ1-5 TRBV19 - few CASSIRGVGNQHQHF TGTGCCAGTAGTATACGGGGGGTCGGAAATCAGCACCAGCATTTT
TRBJ1-2 TRBV19 TRBD1 medium-sized CASSMGTDGYTF TGTGCCAGTAGTATGGGGACAGATGGCTACACCTTC
TRBJ1-2 TRBV5-6 TRBD1 many CASRRPGTGNPDGYTF TGTGCCAGCAGGCGGCCCGGGACAGGGAACCCCGATGGCTACACCTTC
TRBJ2-1 TRBV10-3 - many CAIRQHTSSYNEQFF TGTGCCATCAGACAACACACGAGCTCCTACAATGAGCAGTTCTTC
TRBJ2-5 TRBV18 - many CASSPPLGRGQETQYF TGTGCCAGCTCACCCCCCCTTGGGCGGGGCCAAGAGACCCAGTACTTC
TRBJ2-3 TRBV19 - once CASCNLDLGWNTDTQYF TGTGCCAGTTGTAACCTAGATCTGGGATGGAACACAGATACGCAGTATTTT
TRBJ1-1 TRBV29-1 - - CSVELSMNTEAFF TGCAGCGTTGAGCTGTCTATGAACACTGAGGCTTTCTTT
TRBJ2-7 TRBV16 - medium-sized CASSQSVVGSEQYF TGTGCCAGCAGCCAATCGGTTGTGGGATCCGAGCAGTACTTC
TRBJ1-2 TRBV20-1 - - CSAQTRGYGYTF TGCAGTGCCCAAACTAGGGGCTATGGCTACACCTTC
TRBJ1-2 TRBV2 TRBD1 - CASSEATGGKANYGYTF TGTGCCAGCAGTGAAGCAACAGGGGGCAAAGCTAACTATGGCTACACCTTC
TRBJ2-2 TRBV27 - few CAASREYTGELFF TGTGCCGCGAGCCGGGAGTACACCGGGGAGCTGTTTTTT
TRBJ2-1 TRBV5-4 TRBD1 - CASSLDRGRLNYNEQFF TGTGCCAGCAGCCTGGATAGGGGGCGACTAAATTACAATGAGCAGTTCTTC
TRBJ2-2 TRBV19 - many CASSIRGVRANTGELFF TGTGCCAGTAGTATCAGGGGGGTCAGGGCGAACACCGGGGAGCTGTTTTTT
TRBJ2-7 TRBV2 TRBD1 medium-sized CASRTEGTVSYEQYF TGTGCCAGCAGGACGGAAGGGACAGTCTCCTACGAGCAGTACTTC
TRBJ2-3 TRBV15 - many CATSRDNWGTTDTQYF TGTGCCACCAGCAGAGATAATTGGGGAACCACAGATACGCAGTATTTT
TRBJ2-1 TRBV10-3 TRBD1 few CAIRQGQQHNERFF TGTGCCATCAGACAGGGGCAGCAACACAATGAGCGGTTCTTC
TRBJ1-1 TRBV6-1 TRBD1 - CASRTMTGLTEAFF TGTGCCAGCAGGACAATGACAGGGTTAACTGAAGCTTTCTTT
TRBJ2-2 TRBV27 TRBD1 many CASSLSTGGGELFF TGTGCCAGCAGTTTATCGACAGGGGGCGGGGAGCTGTTTTTT
TRBJ1-1 TRBV6-5 - - CASSYDGGGAFF TGTGCCAGCAGTTACGATGGAGGGGGAGCTTTCTTT
TRBJ1-6 TRBV5-1 - many CASSQDDPGTSPLHF TGCGCCAGCAGCCAAGACGATCCAGGGACATCACCCCTCCACTTT
TRBJ2-1 TRBV13 TRBD1 many CASSSRQGNYNEQFF TGTGCCAGCAGCTCTCGACAGGGGAACTACAATGAGCAGTTCTTC
TRBJ2-3 TRBV7-9 TRBD2 many CASRDPAGGPTDTQYF TGTGCCAGCAGGGACCCAGCGGGAGGCCCCACAGATACGCAGTATTTT
TRBJ2-2 TRBV11-2 - - CASSLGTPTGELFF TGTGCCAGCAGCTTAGGCACACCGACCGGGGAGCTGTTTTTT
TRBJ2-7 TRBV5-1 - medium-sized CASSLGASAEQYF TGCGCCAGCAGCTTGGGGGCTAGCGCCGAGCAGTACTTC
TRBJ2-5 TRBV6-1 - medium-sized CASSGMADRETQYF TGTGCCAGCAGTGGGATGGCCGACAGGGAGACCCAGTACTTC
TRBJ1-3 TRBV2 TRBD1 many CASRSQGKTGNTIYF TGTGCCAGCAGGTCACAGGGGAAAACTGGAAACACCATATATTTT
TRBJ2-3 TRBV27 TRBD2 medium-sized CASSTTSGGTDTQYF TGTGCCAGCAGTACGACTAGCGGGGGCACAGATACGCAGTATTTT